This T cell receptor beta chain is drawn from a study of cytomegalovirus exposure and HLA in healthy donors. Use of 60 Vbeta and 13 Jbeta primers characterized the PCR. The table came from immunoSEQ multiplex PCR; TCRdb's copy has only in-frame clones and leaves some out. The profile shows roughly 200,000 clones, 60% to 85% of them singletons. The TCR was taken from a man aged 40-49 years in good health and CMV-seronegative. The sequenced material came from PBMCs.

For the CDR3, the DNA is TGTGCCAGCATCCCGGGAAGGGGGCTGAGGGAGCAGTACTTC. Protein: CASIPGRGLREQYF. The chain uses TRBV7-9 and TRBJ2-7, with TRBD1 identical over 7 bases. This CDR3 comprises 14 residues. V was pared by 7 bases and J by 7 bases, with 13 bases of the junction left unmatched. Germline V CDR1 and CDR2: SEHNR, FQNEAQ (reference sequence). The whole variable domain, remainder taken from reference TRBV7-9 and TRBJ2-7, is DTGVSQNPRHKITKRGQNVTFRCDPISEHNRLYWYRQTLGQGPEFLTYFQNEAQLEKSRLLSDRFSAERPKGSFSTLEIQRTEQGDSAMYLCASIPGRGLREQYFGPGTRLTVT.